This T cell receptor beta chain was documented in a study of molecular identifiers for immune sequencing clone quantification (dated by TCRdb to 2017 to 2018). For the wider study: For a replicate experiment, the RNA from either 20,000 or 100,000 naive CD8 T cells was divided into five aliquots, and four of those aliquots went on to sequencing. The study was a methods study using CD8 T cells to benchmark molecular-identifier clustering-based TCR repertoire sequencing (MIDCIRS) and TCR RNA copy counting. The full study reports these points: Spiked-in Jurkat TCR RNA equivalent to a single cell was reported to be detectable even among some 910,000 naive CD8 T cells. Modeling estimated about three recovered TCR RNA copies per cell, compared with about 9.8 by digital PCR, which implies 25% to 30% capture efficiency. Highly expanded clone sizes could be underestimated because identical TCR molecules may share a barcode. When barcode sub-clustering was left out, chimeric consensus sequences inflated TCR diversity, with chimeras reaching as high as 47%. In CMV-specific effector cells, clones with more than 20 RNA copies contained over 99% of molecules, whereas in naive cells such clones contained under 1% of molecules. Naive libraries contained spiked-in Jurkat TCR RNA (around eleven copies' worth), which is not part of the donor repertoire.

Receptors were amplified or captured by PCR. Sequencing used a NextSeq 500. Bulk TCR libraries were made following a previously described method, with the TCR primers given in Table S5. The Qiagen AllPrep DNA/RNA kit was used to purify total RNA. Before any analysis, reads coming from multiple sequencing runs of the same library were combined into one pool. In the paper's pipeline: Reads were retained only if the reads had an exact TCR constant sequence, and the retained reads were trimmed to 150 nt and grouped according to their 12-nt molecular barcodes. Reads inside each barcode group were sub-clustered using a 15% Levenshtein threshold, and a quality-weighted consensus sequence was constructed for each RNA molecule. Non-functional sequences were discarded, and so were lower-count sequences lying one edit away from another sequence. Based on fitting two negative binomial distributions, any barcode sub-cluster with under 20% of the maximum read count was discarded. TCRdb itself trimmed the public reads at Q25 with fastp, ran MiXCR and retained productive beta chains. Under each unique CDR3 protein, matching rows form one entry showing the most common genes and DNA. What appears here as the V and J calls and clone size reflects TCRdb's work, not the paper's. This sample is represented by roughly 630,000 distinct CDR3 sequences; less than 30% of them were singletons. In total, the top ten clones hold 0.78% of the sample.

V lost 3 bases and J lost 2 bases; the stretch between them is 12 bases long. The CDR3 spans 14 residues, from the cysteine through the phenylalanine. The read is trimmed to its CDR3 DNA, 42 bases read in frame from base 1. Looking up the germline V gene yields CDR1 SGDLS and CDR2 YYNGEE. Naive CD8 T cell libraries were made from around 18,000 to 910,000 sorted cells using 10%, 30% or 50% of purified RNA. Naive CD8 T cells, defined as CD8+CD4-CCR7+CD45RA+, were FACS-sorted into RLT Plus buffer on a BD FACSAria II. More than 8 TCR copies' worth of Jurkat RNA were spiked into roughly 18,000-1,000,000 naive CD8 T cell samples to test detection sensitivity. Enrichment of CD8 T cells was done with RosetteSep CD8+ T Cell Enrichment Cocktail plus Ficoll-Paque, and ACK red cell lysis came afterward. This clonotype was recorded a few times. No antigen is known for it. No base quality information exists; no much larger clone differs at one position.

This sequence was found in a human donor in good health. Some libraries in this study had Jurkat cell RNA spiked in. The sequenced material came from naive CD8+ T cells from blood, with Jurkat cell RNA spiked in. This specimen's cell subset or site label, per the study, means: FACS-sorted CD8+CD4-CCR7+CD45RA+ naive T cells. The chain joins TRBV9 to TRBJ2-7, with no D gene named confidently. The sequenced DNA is TGTGCCAGCAGCGCCTCTGACTTGCCCTACGAGCAGTACTTC. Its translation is CASSASDLPYEQYF. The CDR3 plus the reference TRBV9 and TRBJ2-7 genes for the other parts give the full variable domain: DSGVTQTPKHLITATGQRVTLRCSPRSGDLSVYWYQQSLDQGLQFLIQYYNGEERAKGNILERFSAQQFPDLHSELNLSSLELGDSALYFCASSASDLPYEQYFGPGTRLTVT.